This T cell receptor (beta chain) was captured by sequencing in a study of a mutant IDH1 vaccine in newly diagnosed glioma. Study background: Patients received eight vaccinations in weeks 1, 3, 5, 7, 11, 15, 19, 23. The treated group averaged approximately 38 years old and was about 60% male, about 40% female.

Specified time point: week 11, during vaccination. Vaccination comprised doses that each held 300 ug of mutant IDH1 20-mer peptide, plus topical imiquimod. In every donor, the tumor was a new WHO grade 3 or 4 IDH1-mutant, ATRX-lost astrocytoma. CDR3 length equals 16 residues. V was shortened by 6 bases and J by 5 bases, with 22 bases between the two germline ends. The germline V gene encodes CDR1 SGHVS and CDR2 FNYEAQ. The data were produced by immunoSEQ multiplex PCR, yet TCRdb's version contains in-frame clones alone and is incomplete. The data hold under 150,000 clones, with 90% observed a single time. Notes on this clone: Its antigen is unidentified.

V and J are TRBV7-6 and TRBJ2-5, with D possibly TRBD2 on 6 matching bases. This sequence was found in a woman between 45 and 60 years old with glioma. The source material was PBMCs, sampled from a glioma patient whose treatment included an IDH1 peptide vaccine. The CDR3 DNA sequence: TGTGCCAGCAGTTCTTGGCTAGGGGAGGCGGGGGAGACCCAGTACTTC. This codes for CASSSWLGEAGETQYF.